This TCR beta chain was sequenced for a study of T cell responses to AZD1222 COVID-19 vaccine. Study-wide points: The donor cohort was predominantly white British with a female majority, and clonal diversity may have been underestimated.

Comments on this clone: Antigen: not known.

The assay was immunoSEQ multiplex PCR, and TCRdb's table has in-frame clones only and misses some. Among 120,000 to 150,000 clones listed, about 82% were seen once. Investigators merged groups given second doses at roughly 4 or roughly 12 weeks. The sample here was peripheral blood, taken 28 days after the second AZD1222 dose. The receptor comes from an adult who received the AZD1222 COVID-19 vaccine.

The CDR3 loop reads CASSWGQAYTEAFF. The CDR3 coding sequence is TGTGCCAGCAGCTGGGGACAGGCTTACACTGAAGCTTTCTTT. The chain uses TRBV7-9 and TRBJ1-1, with 8 bases identical to TRBD1. V shed 4 bases and J 3 bases; nucleotides not matched to a gene: 4. Germline assignment: CDR1 SEHNR and CDR2 FQNEAQ (reference sequence). The CDR3 is made up of 14 amino acids.